The sequence of this T cell receptor beta chain was determined in a study of regulatory T cells in long-lasting Graves disease. The junction had 3 bases not matched to a gene; V was cut back by 3 bases and J by 0 bases. Germline values: CDR1 MDHEN, CDR2 SYDVKM. This CDR3 is built from 15 residues. Time point of the sample: newly diagnosed GD, antithyroid drugs for less than 3 months. Scientists built the TCR library using RNA that was extracted from PBMCs. The authors built TCR beta libraries using iRepertoire HTBI primers and Arm-PCR of CDR3 regions. TCRdb re-analysed the multiplex PCR reads in MiXCR, keeping a single row per CDR3 protein. Of about 220,000 distinct CDR3 sequences in the sample, roughly 19% are singletons; the top ten hold 10% to 15%. This sample was also put to use in a study of T cells in Graves' hyperthyroidism and ophthalmopathy.

Sequencing was performed on peripheral blood mononuclear cells (PBMCs), taken at new diagnosis, from a patient treated with antithyroid drugs. The chain joins TRBV28 to TRBJ2-7; 9 bases match TRBD1. This TCR came from a woman aged 25 to 39 with Graves disease. The CDR3 protein is CASSFGTGSSYEQYF. Here the CDR3 DNA reads TGTGCCAGCAGTTTTGGGACAGGGAGCTCCTACGAGCAGTACTTC. The full variable domain, with the rest looked up from reference TRBV28 and TRBJ2-7, is DVKVTQSSRYLVKRTGEKVFLECVQDMDHENMFWYRQDPGLGLRLIYFSYDVKMKEKGDIPEGYSVSREKKERFSLILESASTNQTSMYLCASSFGTGSSYEQYFGPGTRLTVT.